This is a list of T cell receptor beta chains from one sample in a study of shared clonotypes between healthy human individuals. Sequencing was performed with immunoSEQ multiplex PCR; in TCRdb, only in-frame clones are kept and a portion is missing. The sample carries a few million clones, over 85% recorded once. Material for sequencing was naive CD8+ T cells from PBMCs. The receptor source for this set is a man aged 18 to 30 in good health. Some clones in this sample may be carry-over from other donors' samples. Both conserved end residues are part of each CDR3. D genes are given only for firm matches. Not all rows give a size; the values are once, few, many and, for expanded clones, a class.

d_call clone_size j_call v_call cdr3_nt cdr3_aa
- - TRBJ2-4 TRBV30 TGTGCCTGGAGCGAAGGGACACTCCTGAAGATTCAGTACTTC CAWSEGTLLKIQYF
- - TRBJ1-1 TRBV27 TGTGCCAGCAGTCCTCGGGTGGGGACCGAAGCTTTCTTT CASSPRVGTEAFF
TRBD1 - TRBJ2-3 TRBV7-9 TGTGCCAGCAGCTTAGTGGGGGACAGGGCGGGAGATACGCAGTATTTT CASSLVGDRAGDTQYF
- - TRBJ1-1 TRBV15 TGTGCCACCAGCAGAGATGGGGCGAACACTGAAGCTTTCTTT CATSRDGANTEAFF
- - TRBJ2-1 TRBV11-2 TGTGCCAGCAGCCCGACCAAGACTGAGCAGTTCTTC CASSPTKTEQFF
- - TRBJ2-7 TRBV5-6 TGTGCCAGCAGCTGGGACCGGGCCTACGAGCAGTACTTC CASSWDRAYEQYF
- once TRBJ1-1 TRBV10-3 TGTGCCAGCAGGGACCGGGAAGCTTTCTTT CASRDREAFF
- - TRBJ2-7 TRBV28 TGTGCCAGCAGTCCCCAGGGGTACGAGCAGTACTTC CASSPQGYEQYF
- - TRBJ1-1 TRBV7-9 TGTGCCAGCAGTCCCCTGAAAAACGGAGGAGACGCTGAAGCTTTCTTT CASSPLKNGGDAEAFF
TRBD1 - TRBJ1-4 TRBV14 TGTGCCAGCAGCCACGGAAACAGGGGACTCCCTGAAAAACTGTTTTTT CASSHGNRGLPEKLFF
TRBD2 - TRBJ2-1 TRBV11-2 TGTGCCAGCAGCTTAGGACTAGCGGGAAGGTCCGAGCAGTTCTTC CASSLGLAGRSEQFF
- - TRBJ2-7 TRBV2 TGTGCCAGCAGCGAATTCACAGGCTACGAGCAGTACTTC CASSEFTGYEQYF
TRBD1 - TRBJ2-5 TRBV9 TGTGCCAGCAGCACCGGACAGGGAAAACAAGAGACCCAGTACTTC CASSTGQGKQETQYF
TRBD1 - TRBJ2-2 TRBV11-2 TGTGCCAGCAGCCTAACTACACAGGGGGCCGACACCGGGGAGCTGTTTTTT CASSLTTQGADTGELFF
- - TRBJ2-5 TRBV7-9 TGTGCCAGCAGCTTTTCAGGGGAGATAACAGAGACCCAGTACTTC CASSFSGEITETQYF
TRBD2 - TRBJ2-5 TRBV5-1 TGCGCCAGCAGCATGGAACCGGGAGGAGAGACCCAGTACTTC CASSMEPGGETQYF
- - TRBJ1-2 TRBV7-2 TGTGCCAGCAGCTTATCCGCCCCGCAGTACGATGGCTACACCTTC CASSLSAPQYDGYTF
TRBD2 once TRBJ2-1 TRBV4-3 TGCGCCAGCAGCCAAGATTTGACTAGCGGACACAATGAGCAGTTCTTC CASSQDLTSGHNEQFF
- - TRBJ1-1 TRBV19 TGTGCCAGTATGCCCTACGGGAACACTGAAGCTTTCTTT CASMPYGNTEAFF
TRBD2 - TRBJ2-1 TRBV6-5 TGTGCCAGCAACTTCCTCGGGACTATCAATGAGCAGTTCTTC CASNFLGTINEQFF
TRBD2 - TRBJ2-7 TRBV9 TGTGCCAGCAGCGAGGGGACCCTTAGCGGGGAGGCCTCCTACGAGCAGTACTTC CASSEGTLSGEASYEQYF
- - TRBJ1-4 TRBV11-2 TGTGCCAGCAGCCTTGTTTCAAGGGAAGATGCAACTAATGAAAAACTGTTTTTT CASSLVSREDATNEKLFF
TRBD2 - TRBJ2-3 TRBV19 TGTGCCAGTAAACAGCGGGAGGGCCTTTGGACAGATACGCAGTATTTT CASKQREGLWTDTQYF
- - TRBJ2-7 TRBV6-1 TGTGCCAGCAGTGAAGCGCTGGCCTTACCCCTCCACGAGCAGTACTTC CASSEALALPLHEQYF
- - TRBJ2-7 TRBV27 TGTGCCAGCAGTTTCAGGGGTACCTACGAGCAGTACTTC CASSFRGTYEQYF
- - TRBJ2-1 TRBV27 TGTGCCAGCAGTTTTAACCCGGGGAGCTCCTACAATGAGCAGTTCTTC CASSFNPGSSYNEQFF
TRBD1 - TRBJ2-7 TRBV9 TGTGCCAGCAGCGTCGGGGACAGACCAACCTACGAGCAGTACTTC CASSVGDRPTYEQYF